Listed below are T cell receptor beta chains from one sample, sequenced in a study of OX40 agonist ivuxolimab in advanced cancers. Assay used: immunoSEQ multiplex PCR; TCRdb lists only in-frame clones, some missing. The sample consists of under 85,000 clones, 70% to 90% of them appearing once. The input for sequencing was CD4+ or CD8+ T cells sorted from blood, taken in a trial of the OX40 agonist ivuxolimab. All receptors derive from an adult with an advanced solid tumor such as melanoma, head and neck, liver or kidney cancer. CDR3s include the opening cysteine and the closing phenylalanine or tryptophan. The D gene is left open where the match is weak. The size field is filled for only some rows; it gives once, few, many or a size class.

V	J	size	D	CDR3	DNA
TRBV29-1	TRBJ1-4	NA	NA	CSVSGSDNEKLFF	TGCAGCGTTTCAGGGTCTGACAACGAAAAACTGTTTTTT
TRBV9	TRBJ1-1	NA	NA	CASSVASVNTEAFF	TGTGCCAGCAGCGTAGCCTCGGTGAACACTGAAGCTTTCTTT
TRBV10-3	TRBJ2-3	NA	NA	CAIGRGLSTDTQYF	TGTGCCATCGGGCGGGGGCTTAGCACAGATACGCAGTATTTT
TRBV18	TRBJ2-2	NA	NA	CASSQGVRNTGELFF	TGTGCCAGCTCACAGGGGGTGAGGAACACCGGGGAGCTGTTTTTT
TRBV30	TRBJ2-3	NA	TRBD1	CAWSRDRDADTQYF	TGTGCCTGGAGTCGAGACAGGGACGCAGATACGCAGTATTTT
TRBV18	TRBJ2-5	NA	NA	CASSPGSQETQYF	TGTGCCAGCTCACCGGGTTCACAAGAGACCCAGTACTTC
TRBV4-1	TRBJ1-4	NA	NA	CASSQVGLATNEKLFF	TGCGCCAGCAGCCAAGTAGGTCTTGCAACTAATGAAAAACTGTTTTTT
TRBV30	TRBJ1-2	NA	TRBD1	CAWSVRRSGQGVPLHGYTF	TGTGCCTGGAGTGTTCGACGATCCGGACAGGGTGTGCCTTTACATGGCTACACCTTC
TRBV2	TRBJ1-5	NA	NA	CASSEDTSNQPQHF	TGTGCCAGCAGTGAAGATACTAGCAATCAGCCCCAGCATTTT
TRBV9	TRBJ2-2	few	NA	CASSVDLSSGELFF	TGTGCCAGCAGCGTAGACTTGTCATCCGGGGAGCTGTTTTTT
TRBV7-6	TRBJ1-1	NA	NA	CASSSTGAYTEAFF	TGTGCCAGCAGCTCTACAGGTGCGTACACTGAAGCTTTCTTT
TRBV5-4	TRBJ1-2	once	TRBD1	CASSRKDRQNYGYTF	TGTGCCAGCAGCCGGAAGGACAGGCAAAACTATGGCTACACCTTC
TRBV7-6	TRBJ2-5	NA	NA	CASSLEWSETQYF	TGTGCCAGCAGCTTAGAGTGGTCAGAGACCCAGTACTTC
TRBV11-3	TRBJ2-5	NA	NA	CASSQTSARTETQYF	TGTGCCAGCAGCCAAACTTCGGCCCGAACAGAGACCCAGTACTTC
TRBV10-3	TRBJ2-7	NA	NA	CATRTQYEQYF	TGTGCCACCCGGACACAATACGAGCAGTACTTC
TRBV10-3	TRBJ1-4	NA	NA	CATHVGPGEKLFF	TGTGCCACCCACGTGGGGCCGGGTGAAAAACTGTTTTTT
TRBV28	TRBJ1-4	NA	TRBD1	CASTTRTGEKLFF	TGTGCCAGCACAACTAGGACAGGCGAAAAACTGTTTTTT
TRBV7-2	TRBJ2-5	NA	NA	CASSWAAEETQYF	TGTGCCAGCAGCTGGGCGGCCGAAGAGACCCAGTACTTC
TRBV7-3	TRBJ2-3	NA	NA	CASRPGGGAWDTQYF	TGTGCCAGTAGGCCTGGAGGGGGGGCCTGGGATACGCAGTATTTT
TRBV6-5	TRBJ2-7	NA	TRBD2	CASARRLAVDYEQYF	TGTGCCAGCGCTAGGAGACTAGCGGTGGACTACGAGCAGTACTTC
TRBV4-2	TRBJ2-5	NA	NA	CASSQEAFGQETQYF	TGTGCCAGCAGCCAAGAAGCATTCGGGCAAGAGACCCAGTACTTC
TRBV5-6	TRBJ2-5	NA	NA	CASSLSSAETQYF	TGTGCCAGCAGCTTATCTTCGGCGGAGACCCAGTACTTC
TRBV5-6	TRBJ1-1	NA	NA	CASSLVGPGDNTEAFF	TGTGCCAGCAGCTTGGTAGGGCCAGGGGACAACACTGAAGCTTTCTTT
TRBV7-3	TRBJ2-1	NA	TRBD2	CASSPFERGINEQFF	TGTGCCAGCAGCCCCTTCGAGCGGGGGATTAATGAGCAGTTCTTC
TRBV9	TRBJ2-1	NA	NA	CASSVGPTYGDNEQFF	TGTGCCAGCAGCGTAGGGCCCACATATGGCGACAATGAGCAGTTCTTC
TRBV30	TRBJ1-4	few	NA	CAWSVRTLNNEKLFF	TGTGCCTGGAGTGTACGGACTCTCAATAATGAAAAACTGTTTTTT
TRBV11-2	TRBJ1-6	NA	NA	CASSTSRRDSPLHF	TGTGCCAGCAGTACCAGTCGAAGGGATTCACCCCTCCACTTT
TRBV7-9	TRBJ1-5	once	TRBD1	CASSLSGGTGAGQPQHF	TGTGCCAGCAGCTTAAGCGGCGGGACAGGGGCAGGGCAGCCCCAGCATTTT
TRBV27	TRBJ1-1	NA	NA	CASSSLRALSTEAFF	TGTGCCAGCAGTTCACTCAGGGCTTTGAGCACTGAAGCTTTCTTT
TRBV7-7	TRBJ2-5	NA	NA	CASSLGLEGETQYF	TGTGCCAGCAGCTTAGGATTGGAGGGAGAGACCCAGTACTTC
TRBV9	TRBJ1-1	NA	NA	CASSVETGSEAFF	TGTGCCAGCAGCGTAGAAACAGGGTCTGAAGCTTTCTTT
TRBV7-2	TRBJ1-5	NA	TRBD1	CASSTTGGDQPQHF	TGTGCCAGCAGCACTACAGGGGGAGATCAGCCCCAGCATTTT
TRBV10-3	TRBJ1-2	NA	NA	CAISSGEAYGYTF	TGTGCCATCAGTTCAGGGGAGGCCTATGGCTACACCTTC
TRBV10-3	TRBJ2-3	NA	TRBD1	CAISAAGGDTQYF	TGTGCCATCAGCGCGGCAGGGGGAGATACGCAGTATTTT
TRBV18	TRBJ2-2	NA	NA	CATPTGGNTGELFF	TGTGCCACCCCGACGGGTGGGAACACCGGGGAGCTGTTTTTT
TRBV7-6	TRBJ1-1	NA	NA	CASSLAGDTEAFF	TGTGCCAGCAGCTTAGCAGGGGATACTGAAGCTTTCTTT
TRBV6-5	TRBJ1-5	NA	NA	CASSYSVQKNQPQHF	TGTGCCAGCAGTTACTCTGTCCAGAAAAATCAGCCCCAGCATTTT
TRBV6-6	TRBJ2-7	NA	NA	CASTGPSMGEQYF	TGTGCCAGCACCGGTCCAAGTATGGGCGAGCAGTACTTC
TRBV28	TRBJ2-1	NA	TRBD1	CASSPRQGYNEQFF	TGTGCCAGCAGTCCCCGACAGGGTTACAATGAGCAGTTCTTC
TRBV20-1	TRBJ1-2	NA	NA	CSASSDYGYTF	TGCAGTGCTAGTTCAGACTATGGCTACACCTTC
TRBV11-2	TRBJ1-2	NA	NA	CASSLGQRGYGYTF	TGTGCCAGCAGCTTAGGACAGAGAGGCTATGGCTACACCTTC
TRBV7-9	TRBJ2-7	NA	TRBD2	CASSAPGTRVNEQYF	TGTGCCAGCAGCGCCCCCGGGACTAGAGTCAACGAGCAGTACTTC
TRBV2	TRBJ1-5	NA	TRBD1	CASRGQASNQPQHF	TGTGCCAGCAGGGGACAGGCTAGCAATCAGCCCCAGCATTTT
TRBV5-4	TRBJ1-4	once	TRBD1	CASSHRQGQGVGATNEKLFF	TGTGCCAGCAGCCACCGACAGGGACAGGGGGTTGGGGCAACTAATGAAAAACTGTTTTTT
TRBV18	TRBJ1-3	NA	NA	CASSPIGNTIYF	TGTGCCAGCTCACCAATCGGAAACACCATATATTTT
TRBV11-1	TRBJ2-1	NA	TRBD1	CASSLGSRTGSNEQFF	TGTGCCAGCAGCTTGGGTTCCCGGACAGGGTCCAATGAGCAGTTCTTC
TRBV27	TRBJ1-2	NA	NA	CASRRSTEGYGYTF	TGTGCCAGCAGGCGATCGACAGAAGGGTATGGCTACACCTTC
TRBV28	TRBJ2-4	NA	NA	CASRTSGVQAKNIQYF	TGTGCCAGCCGCACATCAGGGGTGCAAGCCAAAAACATTCAGTACTTC
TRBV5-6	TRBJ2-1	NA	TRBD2	CASSSPGGGDGNEQFF	TGTGCCAGCAGTTCCCCAGGCGGGGGGGACGGGAATGAGCAGTTCTTC
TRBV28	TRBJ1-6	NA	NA	CASSLNVSPLHF	TGTGCCAGCAGTTTAAATGTCTCACCCCTCCACTTT
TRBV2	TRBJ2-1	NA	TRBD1	CASSEWDRGPYNEQFF	TGTGCCAGCAGTGAATGGGACAGGGGTCCCTACAATGAGCAGTTCTTC
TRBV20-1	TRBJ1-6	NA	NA	CSLVGSPLHF	TGCAGTTTGGTGGGCTCACCCCTCCACTTT
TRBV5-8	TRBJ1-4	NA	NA	CASSGRDRGREKLFF	TGTGCCAGCAGCGGGCGGGACCGTGGGCGTGAAAAACTGTTTTTT
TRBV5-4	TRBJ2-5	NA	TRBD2	CASSLGGTRQETQYF	TGTGCCAGCAGCTTGGGCGGGACTAGACAAGAGACCCAGTACTTC
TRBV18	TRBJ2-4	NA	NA	CASSPAAGKNIQYF	TGTGCCAGCTCCCCGGCCGCGGGCAAAAACATTCAGTACTTC
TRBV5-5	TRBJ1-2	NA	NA	CASSFPGLSNYGYTF	TGTGCCAGCAGCTTTCCAGGGCTCTCTAACTATGGCTACACCTTC
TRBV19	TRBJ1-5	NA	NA	CASSTGRAQDQPQHF	TGTGCCAGTAGTACCGGACGGGCCCAGGATCAGCCCCAGCATTTT
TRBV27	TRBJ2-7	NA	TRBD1	CASRIDRAMHEQYF	TGTGCCAGCAGGATCGACAGGGCTATGCACGAGCAGTACTTC
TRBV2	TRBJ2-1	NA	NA	CASSEADSVEAQQFF	TGTGCCAGCAGTGAGGCGGACTCAGTTGAGGCTCAGCAGTTCTTC